This T cell receptor beta chain was found in a study of blood T cell repertoires in COVID-19. Background on the study: Acute and convalescent COVID-19 samples came from the United States, Italy and Spain. Nucleic acid was either cDNA or gDNA, and it came from T cells, B-cell-depleted T cells, or PBMCs.

This clone was detected only a few times. Original handling: Nucleated cell counts were estimated from reference gene primer amplification. This table comes from immunoSEQ multiplex PCR, and its TCRdb copy is limited to in-frame clones, with some not included. V, J and clone size were drawn from that table, and D and trimming were deduced from the DNA. Of around 140,000 clones in the sample, 70% to 85% were seen once. The CDR3 length is 16 residues. CDR1 is LNHDA, CDR2 SQIVND, per germline (reference sequence). V lost 2 bases to trimming and J lost 1 base, with 14 bases between them. The sequenced material came from peripheral blood. The chain joins TRBV19 to TRBJ1-1, with D maybe TRBD1 (5 bases). The clonotype was recovered from a man in his 60s with active or convalescent COVID-19. CDR3: CASSILARGKNTEAFF. As DNA, the CDR3 is TGTGCCAGTAGTATATTGGCTAGGGGAAAGAACACTGAAGCTTTCTTT.